These 10 T cell receptor beta chains were sequenced from one sample in a study of blood T cell repertoires in COVID-19. Sequenced by immunoSEQ multiplex PCR; TCRdb stores in-frame clones only, minus some. The sample has 120,000 to 150,000 clones, about nine tenths seen once; the top ten hold 2% to 2.5%. The material sequenced was peripheral blood. The origin of the receptors is a human donor in a cohort sampled during active COVID-19.

There are a few counts of this clone. The chain uses TRBV4-3 and TRBJ2-1; a possible D gene is TRBD1 (6 bases). Trimming took off 3 bases at V and 5 bases at J, with 20 bases between the two ends. The CDR3 has 17 amino acids. Germline V gene lookup returns CDR1 LGHNA and CDR2 YSLEER. DNA for the CDR3: TGCGCCAGCAGCCACTTTTGGGCTGTTACAGGGAACAATGAGCAGTTCTTC. This translates into CASSHFWAVTGNNEQFF.

This clone was seen once. This chain uses TRBV7-9 with TRBJ2-1, with TRBD2 matching over 8 bases. Germline CDR1 and CDR2: SEHNR and FQNEAQ (reference sequence). The V and J ends lost 3 bases and 6 bases, in that order; junction bases with no gene match: 13. The CDR3 spans 17 residues. CDR3 coding DNA: TGTGCCAGCAGCTTGGGAGAATTACCCGGGACTAGCAATGAGCAGTTCTTC. Protein product: CASSLGELPGTSNEQFF.

The chain joins TRBV7-2 to TRBJ1-6; TRBD1 agrees at 9 bases. This CDR3 has 17 amino acids. V was clipped by 5 bases and J by 6 bases; unmatched bases: 11. Germline CDR1 reads SGHTA; CDR2 reads FQGNSA. Here the CDR3 reads CASSRASPGQGNSPLHF. The CDR3 nucleotides are TGTGCCAGCAGCCGCGCTAGCCCGGGACAGGGTAATTCACCCCTCCACTTT.

DNA of the CDR3: TGTGCCAGTAGTCCTACTAGCGGGAGTCTGGTAGAGACCCAGTACTTC. This gives the protein CASSPTSGSLVETQYF. This rearrangement joins TRBV19 to TRBJ2-5; TRBD2 aligns across 11 bases. CDR3 length equals 16 residues. Germline values: CDR1 LNHDA, CDR2 SQIVND (reference sequence). J was trimmed by 4 bases and V by 5 bases; bases with no gene match: 9.

The V and J genes are TRBV7-3 and TRBJ2-1; D might be TRBD2 (7 bases). CDR3 length: 16 residues. The germline V and J ends were trimmed by 1 base and 3 bases, with 13 bases remaining between them. The germline CDR1 and CDR2 sequences are SGHTA and FQGTGA. The CDR3 DNA follows: TGTGCCAGCAGCTTAAGGGCGGGGGCCATCTACAATGAGCAGTTCTTC. Its protein product is CASSLRAGAIYNEQFF.

The chain couples TRBV18 to TRBJ1-1; tentatively, D is TRBD1 (6 bases). V was pared by 0 bases and J by 5 bases, with 13 bases between. Germline lookup yields CDR1 KGHSH and CDR2 LQKENI. This CDR3 contains 15 residues. The CDR3 protein is CASSPPREGGTEAFF. CDR3 bases: TGTGCCAGCTCACCACCCCGGGAAGGGGGAACTGAAGCTTTCTTT. The variable domain in full, completed from reference TRBV18 and TRBJ1-1, reads NAGVMQNPRHLVRRRGQEARLRCSPMKGHSHVYWYRQLPEEGLKFMVYLQKENIIDESGMPKERFSAEFPKEGPSILRIQQVVRGDSAAYFCASSPPREGGTEAFFGQGTRLTVV.

V usage is TRBV27 and J usage is TRBJ1-1; 7 bases line up with TRBD1. V dropped 10 bases and J dropped 3; count of bases not matched to a gene: 8. CDR1 MNHEY and CDR2 SMNVEV come from the germline V gene (reference sequence). This CDR3 spans 13 amino acids. The chain's CDR3 is CATRQGMDTEAFF. The CDR3 DNA reads as TGTGCCACCAGACAGGGTATGGACACTGAAGCTTTCTTT.

This chain connects TRBV5-4 to TRBJ2-3; 7 bases align to TRBD2. CDR3 length: 15 residues. Per the germline V gene, CDR1 is SGHNT and CDR2 is YYREEE (reference sequence). Losses at the gene ends were 0 bases for V and 2 bases for J; bases not matched to a gene: 3. Here the CDR3 reads CASSLGLAVTDTQYF. In DNA, the CDR3 is TGTGCCAGCAGCTTGGGGCTAGCGGTCACAGATACGCAGTATTTT.

The count of this clone is one. The chain couples TRBV4-2 to TRBJ2-2, with D possibly matching TRBD2 (6 bases). Trimming took off 6 bases at V and 5 bases at J, with 13 bases between the two ends. The CDR3 consists of 14 residues. CDR1 and CDR2 (germline): LGHNA, YNFKEQ. The CDR3 region has the DNA TGTGCCAGCAGACCATTCGCGGGGACCGGGGAGCTGTTTTTT. Translating gives CASRPFAGTGELFF.

The chain carries TRBV15 and TRBJ2-3, with D tentatively TRBD2 (5 bases). The CDR3 totals 18 residues. V lost 2 bases and J 3 bases, leaving 21 bases between the germline ends. Per germline, CDR1 LNHNV and CDR2 YYDKDF (reference sequence). The CDR3 coding sequence is TGTGCCACCAGCAGATCGGCCATCGGAGGCTATTTGACAGATACGCAGTATTTT. It specifies CATSRSAIGGYLTDTQYF.